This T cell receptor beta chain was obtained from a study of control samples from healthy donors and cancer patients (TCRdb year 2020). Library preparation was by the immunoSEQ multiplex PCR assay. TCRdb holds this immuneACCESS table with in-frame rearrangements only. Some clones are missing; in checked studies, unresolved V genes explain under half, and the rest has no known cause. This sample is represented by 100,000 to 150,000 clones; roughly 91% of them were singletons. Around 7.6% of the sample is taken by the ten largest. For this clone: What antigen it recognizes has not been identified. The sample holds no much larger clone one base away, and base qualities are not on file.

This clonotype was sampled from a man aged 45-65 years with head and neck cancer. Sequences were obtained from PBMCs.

The DNA reads as follows: TGTGCCAGCAGCCAATCCGGGGACAACTATGGCTACACCTTC. Its protein product is CASSQSGDNYGYTF. The chain is encoded by TRBV4-2 joined to TRBJ1-2; the D gene is perhaps TRBD1, on 5 matching bases. Sequences LGHNA (CDR1) and YNFKEQ (CDR2) are obtained from the germline V gene. From the cysteine through the phenylalanine, the CDR3 covers 14 amino acids. Only the CDR3 DNA is retained, 42 bases long and in frame from the first base. V and J lose 2 bases and 2 bases, and a span of 9 bases separates them.